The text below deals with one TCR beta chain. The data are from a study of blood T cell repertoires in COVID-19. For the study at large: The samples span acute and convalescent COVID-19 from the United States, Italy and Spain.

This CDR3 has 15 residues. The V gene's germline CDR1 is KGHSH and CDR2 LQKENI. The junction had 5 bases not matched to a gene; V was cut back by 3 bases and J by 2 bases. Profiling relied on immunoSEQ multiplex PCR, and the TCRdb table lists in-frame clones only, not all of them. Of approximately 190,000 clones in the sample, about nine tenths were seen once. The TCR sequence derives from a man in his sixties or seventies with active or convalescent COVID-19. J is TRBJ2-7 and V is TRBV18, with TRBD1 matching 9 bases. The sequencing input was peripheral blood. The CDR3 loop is CASSPGQGFAYEQYF. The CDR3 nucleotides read TGTGCCAGCTCACCCGGACAGGGGTTCGCCTACGAGCAGTACTTC.